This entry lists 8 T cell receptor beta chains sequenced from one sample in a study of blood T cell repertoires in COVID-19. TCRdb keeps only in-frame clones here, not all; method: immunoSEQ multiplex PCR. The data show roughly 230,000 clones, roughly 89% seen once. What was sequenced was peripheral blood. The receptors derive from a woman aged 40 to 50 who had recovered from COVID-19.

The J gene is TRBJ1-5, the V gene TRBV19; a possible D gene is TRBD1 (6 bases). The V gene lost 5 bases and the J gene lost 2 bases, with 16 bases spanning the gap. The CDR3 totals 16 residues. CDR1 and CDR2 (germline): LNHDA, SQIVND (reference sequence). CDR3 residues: CASSAQGRWGNQPQHF. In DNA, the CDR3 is TGTGCCAGTAGTGCTCAGGGGCGGTGGGGCAATCAGCCCCAGCATTTT. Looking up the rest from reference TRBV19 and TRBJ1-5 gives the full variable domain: DGGITQSPKYLFRKEGQNVTLSCEQNLNHDAMYWYRQDPGQGLRLIYYSQIVNDFQKGDIAEGYSVSREKKESFPLTVTSAQKNPTAFYLCASSAQGRWGNQPQHFGDGTRLSIL.

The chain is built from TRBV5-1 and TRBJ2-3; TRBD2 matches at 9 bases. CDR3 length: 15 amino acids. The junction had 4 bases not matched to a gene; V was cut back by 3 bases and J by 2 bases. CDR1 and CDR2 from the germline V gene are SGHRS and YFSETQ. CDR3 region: CASSYERGDTDTQYF. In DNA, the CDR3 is TGCGCCAGCAGCTATGAGCGGGGGGACACAGATACGCAGTATTTT.

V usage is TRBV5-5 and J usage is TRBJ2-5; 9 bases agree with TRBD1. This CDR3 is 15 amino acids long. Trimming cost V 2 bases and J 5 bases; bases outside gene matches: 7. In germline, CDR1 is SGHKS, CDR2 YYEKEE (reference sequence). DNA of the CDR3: TGTGCCAGCAGCTTTAGGGACAGGGAGTGGGAGACCCAGTACTTC. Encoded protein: CASSFRDREWETQYF.

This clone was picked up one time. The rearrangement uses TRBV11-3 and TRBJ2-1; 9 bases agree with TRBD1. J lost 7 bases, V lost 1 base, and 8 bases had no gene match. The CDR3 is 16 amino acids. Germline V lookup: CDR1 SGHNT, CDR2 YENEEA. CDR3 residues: CASSLAGTGWGNEQFF. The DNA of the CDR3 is TGTGCCAGCAGCTTAGCTGGGACAGGGTGGGGAAATGAGCAGTTCTTC.

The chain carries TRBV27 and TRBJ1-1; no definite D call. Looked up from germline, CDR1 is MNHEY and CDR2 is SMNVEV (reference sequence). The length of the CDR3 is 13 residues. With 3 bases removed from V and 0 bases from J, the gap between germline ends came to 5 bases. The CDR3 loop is CASSFQMNTEAFF. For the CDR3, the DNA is TGTGCCAGCAGTTTCCAGATGAACACTGAAGCTTTCTTT.

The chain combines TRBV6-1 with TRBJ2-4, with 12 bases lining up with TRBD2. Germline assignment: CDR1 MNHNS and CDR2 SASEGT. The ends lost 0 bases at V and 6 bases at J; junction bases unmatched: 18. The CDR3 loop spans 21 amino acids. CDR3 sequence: CASSEAASFLAGGRARNIQYF. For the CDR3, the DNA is TGTGCCAGCAGTGAAGCCGCCTCTTTTCTAGCGGGAGGGCGAGCTAGAAACATTCAGTACTTC.

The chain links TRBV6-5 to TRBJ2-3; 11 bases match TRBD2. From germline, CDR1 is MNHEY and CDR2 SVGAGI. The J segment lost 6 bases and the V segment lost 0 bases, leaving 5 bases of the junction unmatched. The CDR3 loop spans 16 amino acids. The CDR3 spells CASSYSSGTSGDTQYF. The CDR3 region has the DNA TGTGCCAGCAGTTACTCGAGCGGGACTAGCGGCGATACGCAGTATTTT.

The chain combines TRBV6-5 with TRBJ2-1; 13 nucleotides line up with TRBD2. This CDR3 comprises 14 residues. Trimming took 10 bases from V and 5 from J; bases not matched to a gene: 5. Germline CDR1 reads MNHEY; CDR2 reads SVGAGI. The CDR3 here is CAIRGLAGDNEQFF. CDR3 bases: TGTGCCATCCGTGGACTAGCGGGGGACAATGAGCAGTTCTTC.